Below, 16 T cell receptor beta chains from the same sample are listed, as sequenced in a study of control samples from healthy donors and cancer patients. TCRdb's table, derived via immunoSEQ multiplex PCR, lists solely in-frame clones and lacks some. The sample yields 390,000 or so clones, 80% to 95% seen once. What was sequenced was PBMCs. Receptors originate from a man in his forties with head and neck cancer.

This chain links TRBV27 with TRBJ2-1; tentatively, D is TRBD1 or TRBD2 (5 bases each). The germline gives CDR1 MNHEY, CDR2 SMNVEV (reference sequence). The length of the CDR3 is 16 residues. V was shortened by 5 bases and J by 0 bases, with 14 bases between the two germline ends. CDR3 loop: CASSPLGESSYNEQFF. The CDR3 region has the DNA TGTGCCAGCAGTCCGTTAGGGGAGAGCTCCTACAATGAGCAGTTCTTC.

The V gene is TRBV28, the J gene TRBJ2-7; D may be TRBD1 (5 bases). This CDR3 has 14 residues. CDR1 is MDHEN, CDR2 SYDVKM, per germline. V was trimmed by 3 bases and J by 7 bases, leaving 16 bases between them. The CDR3 DNA reads as TGTGCCAGCAGTTTTTCAGGGCTATCAATAGAGCAGTACTTC. Its protein is CASSFSGLSIEQYF.

This chain joins TRBV11-3 and TRBJ2-7; D is ambiguous. Germline V gives CDR1 SGHNT, CDR2 YENEEA. V was shortened by 8 bases and J by 1 base, with 18 bases between the two germline ends. CDR3 length: 15 residues. CDR3 residues: CASHLFSSASYEQYF. The CDR3 DNA is TGTGCCAGCCATCTTTTTTCTTCGGCTTCCTACGAGCAGTACTTC. Supplemented by reference TRBV11-3 and TRBJ2-7, the full variable domain reads EAGVVQSPRYKIIEKKQPVAFWCNPISGHNTLYWYLQNLGQGPELLIRYENEEAVDDSQLPKDRFSAERLKGVDSTLKIQPAELGDSAVYLCASHLFSSASYEQYFGPGTRLTVT.

This chain connects TRBV4-1 to TRBJ1-2; TRBD1 agrees at 10 bases. The CDR3 is made up of 14 amino acids. Germline values: CDR1 MGHRA, CDR2 YSYEKL. Trimming removed 4 bases from V and 8 bases from J; junction bases left unmatched: 7. The CDR3 spells CASSLGQGVEGYTF. The CDR3 DNA is TGCGCCAGCAGCCTCGGACAGGGGGTTGAGGGCTACACCTTC.

The rearrangement links TRBV9 to TRBJ2-1, with TRBD2 matching over 16 bases. The junction had 7 bases not matched to a gene; V was cut back by 3 bases and J by 4 bases. The CDR3 extends over 18 amino acids. Germline V gene lookup returns CDR1 SGDLS and CDR2 YYNGEE. The CDR3 loop is CASSAGTSGGASYNEQFF. The CDR3 DNA follows: TGTGCCAGCAGCGCCGGGACTAGCGGGGGGGCGTCTTACAATGAGCAGTTCTTC.

The V gene is TRBV7-9, the J gene TRBJ1-4, with TRBD1 matching over 8 bases. The germline CDR1 and CDR2 sequences are SEHNR and FQNEAQ (reference sequence). Germline trimming cut 5 bases from V and 8 bases from J; bases unmatched to any gene: 10. This CDR3 is built from 15 residues. The CDR3 DNA reads TGTGCCAGCAGCCTCCGGGACAGGACGTGGGAAAAACTGTTTTTT. Translated, it gives CASSLRDRTWEKLFF.

The V call is TRBV7-9, the J call TRBJ2-2, with D unclear. The ends were cut back, 10 bases at V and 6 bases at J, with 12 bases in the middle. Per the germline V gene, CDR1 is SEHNR and CDR2 is FQNEAQ (reference sequence). The CDR3 has 12 residues. The CDR3, as DNA: TGTGCCATCACGATTACAGCCGGGGAGCTGTTTTTT. This encodes CAITITAGELFF.

This chain joins TRBV7-2 and TRBJ2-5; 8 nucleotides agree with TRBD1. V shed 4 bases and J 2 bases; nucleotides not matched to a gene: 6. CDR1 is SGHTA and CDR2 is FQGNSA in the germline V gene. This CDR3 spans 15 amino acids. The CDR3 loop is CASSSAGGLQETQYF. DNA of the CDR3: TGTGCCAGCAGCTCAGCAGGGGGCCTACAAGAGACCCAGTACTTC.

This clone was observed once. The chain combines TRBV7-9 with TRBJ2-7, with 11 bases matching TRBD2. V was clipped by 5 bases and J by 2 bases; unmatched bases: 8. The CDR3 runs to 16 residues. Germline V gene sequence: CDR1 SEHNR, CDR2 FQNEAQ (reference sequence). CDR3: CASSPLGTSGTYEQYF. The DNA for the CDR3 is TGTGCCAGCAGCCCTCTCGGGACTAGCGGAACCTACGAGCAGTACTTC.

The chain is built from TRBV5-1 and TRBJ1-3, with D maybe TRBD1 (6 bases). Between the trimmed V and J ends, which lost 1 base and 2 bases, there was a span of 10 bases. Per the germline V gene, CDR1 is SGHRS and CDR2 is YFSETQ. CDR3 length: 15 amino acids. DNA for the CDR3: TGCGCCAGCAGCTTGCTTGGACAGACTGGAAACACCATATATTTT. This sequence encodes CASSLLGQTGNTIYF.

The V call is TRBV12-5, the J call TRBJ2-1; 7 bases align to TRBD1. The germline gives CDR1 LGHNT, CDR2 FRNRAP. This CDR3 spans 14 amino acids. V lost 6 bases, J lost 6 bases, and 8 bases stayed unmatched. CDR3 region: CASGLGDSRNEQFF. The CDR3 coding sequence is TGTGCTAGTGGACTTGGGGACAGCCGCAATGAGCAGTTCTTC. The full variable domain, with the rest looked up from reference TRBV12-5 and TRBJ2-1, is DARVTQTPRHKVTEMGQEVTMRCQPILGHNTVFWYRQTMMQGLELLAYFRNRAPLDDSGMPKDRFSAEMPDATLATLKIQPSEPRDSAVYFCASGLGDSRNEQFFGPGTRLTVL.

V is TRBV5-8 and J is TRBJ2-6, with TRBD1 as a possible D gene (6 bases). Germline-derived CDR1 and CDR2 are SGHTS and YDEGEE. The CDR3 has 16 residues. V lost 2 bases and J lost 0, with 9 bases in between. CDR3 protein: CASSFDRSSGANVLTF. The CDR3 nucleotides are TGTGCCAGCAGCTTCGACAGGAGCTCTGGGGCCAACGTCCTGACTTTC.

The chain combines TRBV28 with TRBJ1-1, with D unclear. The germline gives CDR1 MDHEN, CDR2 SYDVKM. The CDR3 length is 13 residues. V was cut by 4 bases and J by 11 bases, with 17 bases left in between. CDR3 DNA sequence: TGTGCCAGCAGTTCCCTGGCAAGCGGTGGGGCTTTCTTT. This translates into CASSSLASGGAFF.

The chain is built from TRBV19 and TRBJ1-3; no definite D call. This CDR3 has 14 residues. Germline V gives CDR1 LNHDA, CDR2 SQIVND (reference sequence). Trimming left V 4 bases short and J 2 bases short, with 9 bases between. CDR3 sequence reads: CASSTGGAGNTIYF. The DNA for the CDR3 is TGTGCCAGTAGTACAGGTGGTGCTGGAAACACCATATATTTT.

The chain uses TRBV7-2 and TRBJ2-7; the D is unclear. Trimming took 8 bases from V and 0 from J, leaving 11 bases between them. Per the germline V gene, CDR1 is SGHTA and CDR2 is FQGNSA. This CDR3 comprises 13 residues. CDR3 nucleotide sequence: TGTGCCAGCCTGAAGGCGGTCTCCTACGAGCAGTACTTC. This sequence encodes CASLKAVSYEQYF.

This chain connects TRBV11-2 to TRBJ1-2; no firm D call. The V and J ends lost 2 bases and 4 bases respectively, with 14 bases between them. CDR3 size: 15 residues. Germline V gene lookup returns CDR1 SGHAT and CDR2 FQNNGV. The CDR3 coding sequence is TGTGCCAGCAGCTTAACTGGCGGCCGGACCTATGGCTACACCTTC. It specifies CASSLTGGRTYGYTF. Complete variable domain (other parts from reference TRBV11-2 and TRBJ1-2): EAGVAQSPRYKIIEKRQSVAFWCNPISGHATLYWYQQILGQGPKLLIQFQNNGVVDDSQLPKDRFSAERLKGVDSTLKIQPAKLEDSAVYLCASSLTGGRTYGYTFGSGTRLTVV.